This paragraph reports one T cell receptor beta chain. Its antigen remains unknown. In the authors' workflow: Filtering differed for immunoSEQ, which gave only junction sequences without quality scores. TCRdb keeps only in-frame clones here, not all; method: immunoSEQ multiplex PCR. From that table come the V and J calls and clone size; the DNA was used to work out D and trimming. The repertoire has roughly 2.1 million clones, under 95% of them found once; the top ten carry roughly 1.7%. This sample stems from a study of shared clonotypes between healthy human individuals. Study context: Aged 18 to 49, the donors were a couple of women and three men.

Study findings and constraints: Between several donors, naive CD4 clonotypes were shared at a level of approximately 5%. Naive subsets tended to show greater estimated richness than memory subsets.

Terminally differentiated effector memory CD45RA+ cells were excluded by CCR7 positive selection of CD45RO-negative cells. The receptor comes from a man younger than 30 in good health. Some clones in this sample may be carry-over from other donors' samples. Source material: naive CD8+ T cells from PBMCs.

The CDR3 bases are TGTGCCATCAGTGAGTCCGGGACTAGGGGGAACAATGAGCAGTTCTTC. Protein: CAISESGTRGNNEQFF. The chain joins TRBV10-3 to TRBJ2-1; 8 nucleotides agree with TRBD2. This CDR3 is 16 amino acids long. Germline V CDR1 and CDR2: ENHRY, SYGVKD. With 0 bases clipped from V and 5 bases from J, the junction kept 6 bases outside the gene matches.